Each of the 31 T cell receptor beta chains below was sequenced from the same sample in a study of beta chain features in type 1 diabetes. The study reverse transcribed the entire isolated RNA, so it sequenced expressed TCRB transcripts. The protocol was immunoSEQ multiplex PCR, while the TCRdb copy is restricted to in-frame clones and leaves out a portion. The sample holds roughly 250,000 clones, roughly two thirds seen once. Sequencing used naive CD4+ T cells from blood. These receptors originate from a man aged 25 to 45 in good health.

The rearrangement joins TRBV9 to TRBJ2-3, with a tentative D call TRBD2 (5 bases). Trimming pared 4 bases from V and 2 bases from J, leaving 20 bases between. Germline CDR1 reads SGDLS; CDR2 reads YYNGEE. The CDR3 is 17 residues long. The CDR3 protein is CASSPRGSGGLTDTQYF. DNA for the CDR3: TGTGCCAGCAGCCCTCGGGGAAGCGGAGGCCTCACAGATACGCAGTATTTT.

With regard to this clone: This CDR3 is also generated by other DNA sequences in the sample. The chain joins TRBV30 to TRBJ1-2; D unresolved. The CDR3 consists of 11 residues. From germline, CDR1 is GTSNPN and CDR2 SVGIG (reference sequence). The V end lost 4 bases, the J end lost 1 base, and 4 bases lay between the germline ends. The CDR3 loop is CAWTGNYGYTF. As DNA, the CDR3 is TGTGCCTGGACCGGTAACTATGGCTACACCTTC.

This clone was counted only a few times. The J gene is TRBJ2-5, the V gene TRBV30, with D possibly TRBD2 on 5 matching bases. V lost 5 bases and J 5 bases, leaving 18 bases between the germline ends. Germline V gene lookup returns CDR1 GTSNPN and CDR2 SVGIG (reference sequence). CDR3 size: 14 residues. The CDR3 nucleotides read TGTGCCTGGTCGGCCGGAGGCGGCGGGGAGACCCAGTACTTC. Its protein product is CAWSAGGGGETQYF.

The chain employs TRBV29-1 and TRBJ2-5; tentatively, D is TRBD1 (6 bases). Trimming removed 5 bases from V and 5 bases from J, with 15 bases in between. This CDR3 is built from 13 residues. Germline values: CDR1 SQVTM, CDR2 ANQGSEA. CDR3 sequence: CSVTGFRIETQYF. The CDR3 DNA sequence: TGCAGCGTTACAGGGTTTAGGATTGAGACCCAGTACTTC.

The CDR3 loop reads CAWIDSAAPYEQYF. CDR3 coding DNA: TGTGCCTGGATTGATTCAGCGGCGCCCTACGAGCAGTACTTC. This chain connects TRBV30 to TRBJ2-7; tentatively, D is TRBD2 (5 bases). Trimming took 4 bases from V and 2 from J, leaving 15 bases between them. Germline assignment: CDR1 GTSNPN and CDR2 SVGIG (reference sequence). This CDR3 comprises 14 residues.

The chain has TRBV11-2 and TRBJ2-3; TRBD1 is a possible D gene (5 bases). Trimming pared 4 bases from V and 0 bases from J, leaving 11 bases between. Germline assignment: CDR1 SGHAT and CDR2 FQNNGV. The CDR3 sequence is 15 residues long. Written as DNA, the CDR3 is TGTGCCAGCAGCTCGCCGAGACAGAGCACAGATACGCAGTATTTT. This codes for CASSSPRQSTDTQYF. Together with reference TRBV11-2 and TRBJ2-3, the CDR3 gives the full variable domain: EAGVAQSPRYKIIEKRQSVAFWCNPISGHATLYWYQQILGQGPKLLIQFQNNGVVDDSQLPKDRFSAERLKGVDSTLKIQPAKLEDSAVYLCASSSPRQSTDTQYFGPGTRLTVL.

The rearrangement joins TRBV14 to TRBJ2-6; D is uncertain. Trimming pared 1 base from V and 11 bases from J, leaving 9 bases between. Per germline, CDR1 SGHDN and CDR2 FVKESK. CDR3 length: 13 amino acids. CDR3 nucleotides: TGTGCCAGCAGCCAAGGGGTACAATACGTCCTGACTTTC. Translating gives CASSQGVQYVLTF.

The rearrangement uses TRBV20-1 and TRBJ1-2; D is undetermined. The CDR3 consists of 11 residues. The ends were cut back, 0 bases at V and 5 bases at J, with 4 bases in the middle. The V gene's germline CDR1 is DFQATT and CDR2 SNEGSKA (reference sequence). In DNA form, the CDR3 reads TGCAGTGCTAGAGAGATATATGGCTACACCTTC. Amino acids: CSAREIYGYTF.

The rearrangement links TRBV7-2 to TRBJ2-1, with 9 bases that match TRBD2. Germline loops: CDR1 SGHTA, CDR2 FQGNSA. The CDR3 runs to 14 residues. The V gene end was trimmed by 7 bases and the J gene end by 5 bases; junction bases not matched to a gene: 6. CDR3 amino acids: CASTYGLAHNEQFF. Written as DNA, the CDR3 is TGTGCCAGCACCTACGGACTAGCGCACAATGAGCAGTTCTTC.

V gene TRBV30 combines with J gene TRBJ2-4; TRBD2 aligns across 12 bases. Germline V lookup: CDR1 GTSNPN, CDR2 SVGIG (reference sequence). Trimming at V came to 0 bases and at J to 8 bases, leaving 8 bases not matched to a gene. The CDR3 loop spans 16 amino acids. The CDR3 DNA follows: TGTGCCTGGAGTGTAAGACTAGCGGGAGTTCTGGACATTCAGTACTTC. Residues: CAWSVRLAGVLDIQYF. The complete variable domain, with remaining parts taken from reference TRBV30 and TRBJ2-4, reads SQTIHQWPATLVQPVGSPLSLECTVEGTSNPNLYWYRQAAGRGLQLLFYSVGIGQISSEVPQNLSASRPQDRQFILSSKKLLLSDSGFYLCAWSVRLAGVLDIQYFGAGTRLSVL.

This rearrangement joins TRBV4-3 to TRBJ2-1; no clear D. CDR1 is LGHNA and CDR2 is YSLEER in the germline V gene. V lost 0 bases and J lost 3, with 12 bases in between. The CDR3 consists of 16 residues. The CDR3 DNA reads TGCGCCAGCAGCCAAGATACCAGCTTTAACTACAATGAGCAGTTCTTC. Amino acids: CASSQDTSFNYNEQFF.

The chain uses TRBV25-1 and TRBJ2-2; TRBD2 matches 10 bases. CDR3 size: 17 residues. Germline values: CDR1 MGHDK, CDR2 SYGVNS. V gave up 1 base and J gave up 6 bases; unmatched junction bases: 8. CDR3 sequence reads: CASSEFRASGRSGELFF. CDR3 sequence (DNA): TGTGCCAGCAGTGAATTTAGGGCTAGCGGGAGATCCGGGGAGCTGTTTTTT.

The count of this clone is one. This chain uses TRBV5-4 with TRBJ2-3, with D unresolved. Trimming took off 4 bases at V and 2 bases at J, with 8 bases between the two ends. Germline values: CDR1 SGHNT, CDR2 YYREEE (reference sequence). CDR3 length equals 13 residues. CDR3 sequence: CASSPRTTDTQYF. DNA for the CDR3: TGTGCCAGCAGCCCCCGAACCACAGATACGCAGTATTTT.

The chain has TRBV7-9 and TRBJ1-1, with D maybe TRBD1 (5 bases). Germline V gene lookup returns CDR1 SEHNR and CDR2 FQNEAQ (reference sequence). Trimming pared 4 bases from V and 3 bases from J, leaving 12 bases between. The CDR3 length is 14 residues. This chain's CDR3 is CASSSQMGDTEAFF. CDR3 bases: TGTGCCAGCAGCTCCCAGATGGGGGACACTGAAGCTTTCTTT.

The chain carries TRBV7-2 and TRBJ2-5; possible D gene TRBD2, 5 bases. The CDR3 has 16 amino acids. Germline V gene lookup returns CDR1 SGHTA and CDR2 FQGNSA. V was clipped by 4 bases and J by 3 bases, with 18 bases between them. The CDR3 nucleotides read TGTGCCAGCAGCTCGAAAGGAGGCCAGCTAAAAGAGACCCAGTACTTC. Encoded protein: CASSSKGGQLKETQYF.

There are a few counts of this clone. This sequence joins TRBV28 and TRBJ2-6, with D possibly TRBD1 on 6 matching bases. In germline, CDR1 is MDHEN, CDR2 SYDVKM. Deletions cut 4 bases from V and 3 bases from J, with 7 bases between. This CDR3 has 14 residues. The CDR3 loop reads CASSYRVGANVLTF. The CDR3 DNA follows: TGTGCCAGCAGTTACAGGGTTGGGGCCAACGTCCTGACTTTC.

This clone was found a few times. The chain links TRBV7-8 to TRBJ2-1; 7 bases line up with TRBD2. This CDR3 comprises 17 residues. Trimming cost V 2 bases and J 8 bases; bases outside gene matches: 15. CDR1 and CDR2 (germline): SGHVS, FQNEAQ. The CDR3 is CASSLSYQLGLVHEQFF. The CDR3 DNA is TGTGCCAGCAGCTTATCGTACCAACTCGGACTAGTGCATGAGCAGTTCTTC.

This clone was counted a single time. The chain recombines TRBV10-3 with TRBJ2-1, with 15 positions matching TRBD2. Germline loops: CDR1 ENHRY, CDR2 SYGVKD. The CDR3 has 15 amino acids. V lost 7 bases, J lost 8 bases, and 6 bases stayed unmatched. CDR3 in amino acids: CAINGLAGGTDEQFF. Written as DNA, the CDR3 is TGTGCCATCAACGGACTAGCGGGAGGGACCGATGAGCAGTTCTTC.

The CDR3: CASKPDRRGYTF. The DNA for the CDR3 is TGTGCCAGCAAACCGGACAGGAGAGGCTACACCTTC. The chain couples TRBV2 to TRBJ1-2; 7 positions agree with TRBD1. The germline V gene encodes CDR1 SNHLY and CDR2 FYNNEI. The V gene end was trimmed by 7 bases and the J gene end by 8 bases; junction bases not matched to a gene: 7. The CDR3 runs 12 residues. The complete variable domain, with remaining parts taken from reference TRBV2 and TRBJ1-2, reads EPEVTQTPSHQVTQMGQEVILRCVPISNHLYFYWYRQILGQKVEFLVSFYNNEISEKSEIFDDQFSVERPDGSNFTLKIRSTKLEDSAMYFCASKPDRRGYTFGSGTRLTVV.

This clone has just a few counts. The CDR3 is CASSLGDRPDTGELFF. The CDR3 DNA reads TGTGCCAGCAGCTTAGGGGACAGACCGGACACCGGGGAGCTGTTTTTT. The chain employs TRBV13 and TRBJ2-2; D is perhaps TRBD1 (6 bases). The CDR3 contains 16 residues. Germline V gene data show CDR1 as PRHDT and CDR2 as FYEKMQ (reference sequence). The V gene lost 0 bases and the J gene lost 3 bases, with 11 bases spanning the gap. Filled out from reference TRBV13 and TRBJ2-2, the complete variable domain reads AAGVIQSPRHLIKEKRETATLKCYPIPRHDTVYWYQQGPGQDPQFLISFYEKMQSDKGSIPDRFSAQQFSDYHSELNMSSLELGDSALYFCASSLGDRPDTGELFFGEGSRLTVL.

The V gene is TRBV29-1, the J gene TRBJ2-7; TRBD1 aligns across 7 bases. Per germline, CDR1 SQVTM and CDR2 ANQGSEA. Unmatched junction bases numbered 8, after V lost 0 bases and J lost 3 bases. This CDR3 spans 15 amino acids. This CDR3 is CSVEDWGRGSYEQYF. The CDR3 bases are TGCAGCGTTGAAGACTGGGGCAGGGGGAGCTACGAGCAGTACTTC.

This chain links TRBV9 with TRBJ2-7; 10 nucleotides line up with TRBD1. V shed 0 bases, J shed 3 bases, and the junction held 3 bases outside the gene matches. The germline CDR1 and CDR2 sequences are SGDLS and YYNGEE. CDR3 length equals 15 residues. The CDR3, as DNA: TGTGCCAGCAGCGTAGCGACAGGGGGCATCTACGAGCAGTACTTC. It is translated as CASSVATGGIYEQYF.

The chain has TRBV29-1 and TRBJ2-1, with 7 positions matching TRBD1. V dropped 5 bases and J dropped 3; count of bases not matched to a gene: 4. Germline loops: CDR1 SQVTM, CDR2 ANQGSEA. The CDR3 runs 13 residues. For the CDR3, the DNA is TGCAGCGTTCGACAGGGTGGCTACAATGAGCAGTTCTTC. Its translation is CSVRQGGYNEQFF.

V gene TRBV13 combines with J gene TRBJ2-1, with 7 bases identical to TRBD2. CDR1 PRHDT and CDR2 FYEKMQ come from the germline V gene (reference sequence). The length of the CDR3 is 16 residues. V trimming: 3 bases; J trimming: 2 bases; junction bases outside the gene matches: 7. CDR3 sequence reads: CASSLETSATYNEQFF. The DNA for the CDR3 is TGTGCCAGCAGCTTGGAAACTAGCGCGACCTACAATGAGCAGTTCTTC.

This sequence joins TRBV29-1 and TRBJ1-1, with D uncertain. CDR3 length equals 12 residues. Trimming stripped 3 bases from V and 6 bases from J, with 11 bases between. CDR1 is SQVTM and CDR2 is ANQGSEA in the germline V gene. Here the CDR3 reads CSVDGEEAEAFF. CDR3 sequence (DNA): TGCAGCGTTGATGGCGAGGAGGCTGAAGCTTTCTTT.

Details on this clone: Other DNA sequences within the sample encode an identical CDR3. The V gene is TRBV20-1, the J gene TRBJ2-1; D is ambiguous. V was cut by 4 bases and J by 5 bases, with 6 bases left in between. The CDR3 has 11 amino acids. Germline assignment: CDR1 DFQATT and CDR2 SNEGSKA (reference sequence). The CDR3 region is CSAIPDNEQFF. The CDR3 DNA follows: TGCAGTGCTATACCGGACAATGAGCAGTTCTTC.

This clone appeared a single time. At one end, the junction sequence differs from germline, possibly due to a read error. This chain links TRBV9 with TRBJ2-5; D remains unclear. CDR3 length: 14 amino acids. Germline V CDR1 and CDR2: SGDLS, YYNGEE. The CDR3 region has the DNA TGTGTCAGCAGCGTGAGTACTAAACAAGAGACCCAGTACTTC. Translating gives CVSSVSTKQETQYF.

This chain connects TRBV23-1 to TRBJ1-2; D not certain. TRBV23-1 is identified as an open reading frame with a role that is uncertain. V shed 0 bases and J shed 6 bases, with 8 bases lying between them. The CDR3 has 13 amino acids. CDR3: CASSQSGRNGYTF. The CDR3 nucleotides are TGCGCCAGCAGTCAATCGGGTCGAAATGGCTACACCTTC.

This clone has a handful of counts. The chain couples TRBV7-9 to TRBJ2-7; D ambiguous. CDR3 length: 11 amino acids. The germline CDR1 and CDR2 sequences are SEHNR and FQNEAQ (reference sequence). V lost 4 bases and J 4 bases, leaving 5 bases between the germline ends. CDR3 sequence (DNA): TGTGCCAGCAGCTCACAGTACGAGCAGTACTTC. It specifies CASSSQYEQYF. The whole variable domain, remainder taken from reference TRBV7-9 and TRBJ2-7, is DTGVSQNPRHKITKRGQNVTFRCDPISEHNRLYWYRQTLGQGPEFLTYFQNEAQLEKSRLLSDRFSAERPKGSFSTLEIQRTEQGDSAMYLCASSSQYEQYFGPGTRLTVT.

This clone was detected only once. The rearrangement joins TRBV11-2 to TRBJ2-5; unclear D gene. The length of the CDR3 is 13 residues. The germline V gene has CDR1 SGHAT and CDR2 FQNNGV. V shed 2 bases and J shed 8 bases, with 12 bases lying between them. The CDR3 protein is CASSLRSGDTQYF. The DNA of the CDR3 is TGTGCCAGCAGCTTACGGTCGGGCGATACCCAGTACTTC.

The rearrangement links TRBV29-1 to TRBJ2-2, with 13 bases aligning to TRBD2. The CDR3 spans 12 residues. J was trimmed by 8 bases and V by 7 bases; bases with no gene match: 1. The germline V gene encodes CDR1 SQVTM and CDR2 ANQGSEA. The CDR3 sequence: CSATSGRGELFF. The DNA for the CDR3 is TGCAGCGCGACTAGCGGGAGGGGGGAGCTGTTTTTT.